This TCR beta chain was identified during a study of beta chain features in type 1 diabetes (dated by TCRdb to 2017 to 2018). Notes on the research overall: Mean age, gender distribution, total cell number and subset yield were not different between patients and healthy donors. Across all samples, about 110 million sorted cells were examined, and cell number per subset correlated strongly with RNA yield. In the study, TCRB repertoires of sorted circulating CD4+ T cell subsets from recently diagnosed type 1 diabetes patients were compared with those of matched healthy donors. Regulatory and stem cell-like memory subsets were obtained from only 8 patients and roughly 8 healthy donors, while naive and central memory subsets were obtained from all 28 donors.

The paper as a whole reports these results and caveats: Because cDNA was sequenced instead of genomic DNA, activated cells with high expression could be over-represented, although the groups did not differ in activation or CD3 levels. Because the HLA sub-analyses included only small numbers of individuals, any influence of HLA type on TCRB rearrangement was left unresolved. Shorter templates might be favored by PCR, yet because patient and control samples were amplified and corrected together, any such skew would affect both groups equally. Fewer insertions and more nucleotide deletions at VDJ recombination sites were observed in patients with type 1 diabetes, implying thymic rearrangement abnormalities. A moderate but significant shortening of TCRB CDR3 length was observed in type 1 diabetes patients in all four CD4+ subsets. Naive, central memory and regulatory TCRB repertoires appeared more similar among patients than among healthy donors.

From each donor, a single peripheral blood sample of 100 to 150 mL on average was drawn into heparinised tubes. Using a panel that included CD45RO, CCR7, CD25, CD127, CD95 and CD27, naive, central memory, regulatory and stem cell-like memory CD4+ T cells were sorted on a BD FACSAria II. A purity above 95% was achieved for all sorted populations. PBMCs were separated immediately by Lymphoprep density gradient centrifugation and were stained directly, without being cultured. So that batch effects would be minimized, each experiment stained and sorted samples in pairs, pairing one healthy donor with one patient. All of the isolated RNA was reverse transcribed with the High Capacity cDNA Reverse Transcription Kit, so expressed TCRB transcripts were sequenced. Deep immunoSEQ sequencing was applied to naive, central memory and regulatory T cell samples, giving an average of about 3.57 million total reads per sample. After sorted cells were lysed in RLT buffer, RNA was extracted with DNase-treated RNeasy Micro or Mini kits, with the choice depending on cell number. To prevent cross-contamination, every cell subset was processed on its own, while patient and healthy donor samples were processed together. Using the immunoSEQ multiplex PCR, TCRB sequences were amplified from cDNA into 87-bp fragments spanning the CDR3 region. Sequencing of the amplicons was done on the Illumina HiSeq platform. The authors processed their data as follows. Synthetic template baselines were used to correct PCR bias computationally, reads within Hamming distance 2 were collapsed together, and singletons that could not be merged were discarded. Reads were aligned to IMGT to assign V, D and J genes, CDR3 length, and insertions or deletions at six rearrangement sites. Within each subset, clonotype counts were normalized to sorted cell number, and only after that were true diversity and Gini coefficients computed with the tcR R package. Repertoire sharing was quantified using the overlap coefficient calculated on TCRB nucleotide sequences. This is the immuneACCESS table as TCRdb keeps it, with only in-frame sequences that have V and J called. A part of the clones is gone; compared with another copy, unresolved V genes explain less than half, and the rest is unexplained. D and trimming were read from the DNA, whereas the V and J calls and clone size are those reported in that table. The sample includes about 150,000 clones, with about a tenth observed a single time. Under 0.55% of the sample rests with the top ten.

This clone came up a few times. No cognate antigen has been identified for it. Per-base quality was not reported, and no clone a single base away is much larger than it. The junction carries 10 bases between V and J, which are trimmed by 4 bases and 10 bases respectively. The germline V gene (reference sequence) yields LNHDA for CDR1 and SQIVND for CDR2. Counted from cysteine to phenylalanine, this CDR3 has 12 amino acids. Left in the record is the CDR3 DNA by itself, 36 bases read in frame from the first base. The chain was built from TRBV19 and TRBJ1-4, with the D gene not clear enough to name. Input material: central memory CD4+ T cells from blood. The clonotype was recovered from a man aged 30 to 39 with type 1 diabetes. The nucleotide sequence is given as TGTGCCAGTAGTAATCCCACTGGAAAACTGTTTTTT. It specifies CASSNPTGKLFF.